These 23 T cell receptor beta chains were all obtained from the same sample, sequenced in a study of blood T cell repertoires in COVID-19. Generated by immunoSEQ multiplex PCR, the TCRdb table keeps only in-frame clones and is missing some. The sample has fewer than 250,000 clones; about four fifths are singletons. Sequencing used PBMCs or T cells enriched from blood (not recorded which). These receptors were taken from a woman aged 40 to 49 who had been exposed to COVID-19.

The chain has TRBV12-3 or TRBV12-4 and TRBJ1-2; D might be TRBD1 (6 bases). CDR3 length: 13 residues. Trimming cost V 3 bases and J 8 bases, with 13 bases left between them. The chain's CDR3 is CASSLGGAGGYTF. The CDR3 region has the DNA TGTGCCAGCAGTTTGGGGGGGGCTGGCGGCTACACCTTC.

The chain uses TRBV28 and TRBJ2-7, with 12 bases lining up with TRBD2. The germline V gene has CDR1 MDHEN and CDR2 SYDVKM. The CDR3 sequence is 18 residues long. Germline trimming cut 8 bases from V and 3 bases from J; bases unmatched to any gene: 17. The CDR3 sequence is CASQLDLAGGPILYEQYF. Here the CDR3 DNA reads TGTGCCAGCCAGTTGGATCTAGCGGGGGGGCCTATCCTCTACGAGCAGTACTTC. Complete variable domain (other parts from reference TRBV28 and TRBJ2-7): DVKVTQSSRYLVKRTGEKVFLECVQDMDHENMFWYRQDPGLGLRLIYFSYDVKMKEKGDIPEGYSVSREKKERFSLILESASTNQTSMYLCASQLDLAGGPILYEQYFGPGTRLTVT.

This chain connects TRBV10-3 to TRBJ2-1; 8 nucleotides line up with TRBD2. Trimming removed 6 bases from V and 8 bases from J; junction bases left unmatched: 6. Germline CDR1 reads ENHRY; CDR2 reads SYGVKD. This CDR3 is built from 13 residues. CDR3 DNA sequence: TGTGCCATCAGGACGGGGGGGCGCGATGAGCAGTTCTTC. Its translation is CAIRTGGRDEQFF.

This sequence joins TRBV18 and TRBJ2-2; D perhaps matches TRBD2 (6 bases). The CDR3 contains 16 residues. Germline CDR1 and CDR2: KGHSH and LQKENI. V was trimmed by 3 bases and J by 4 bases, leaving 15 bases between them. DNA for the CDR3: TGTGCCAGCTCACCCCTTCGTGCGGAGGGCACCGGGGAGCTGTTTTTT. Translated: CASSPLRAEGTGELFF.

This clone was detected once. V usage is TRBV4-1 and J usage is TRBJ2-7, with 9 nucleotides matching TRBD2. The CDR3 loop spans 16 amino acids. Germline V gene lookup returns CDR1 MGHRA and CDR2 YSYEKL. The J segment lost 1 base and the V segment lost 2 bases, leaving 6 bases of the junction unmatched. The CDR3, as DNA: TGCGCCAGCAGCCAATTCGGCGGGGGGGCTTCCTACGAGCAGTACTTC. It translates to CASSQFGGGASYEQYF.

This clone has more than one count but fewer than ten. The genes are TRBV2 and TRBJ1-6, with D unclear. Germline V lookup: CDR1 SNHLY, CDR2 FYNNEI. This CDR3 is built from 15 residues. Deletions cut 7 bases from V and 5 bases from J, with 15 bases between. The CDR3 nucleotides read TGTGCCAGCATGATTTTTGGCCCAAATAATTCACCCCTCCACTTT. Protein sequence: CASMIFGPNNSPLHF.

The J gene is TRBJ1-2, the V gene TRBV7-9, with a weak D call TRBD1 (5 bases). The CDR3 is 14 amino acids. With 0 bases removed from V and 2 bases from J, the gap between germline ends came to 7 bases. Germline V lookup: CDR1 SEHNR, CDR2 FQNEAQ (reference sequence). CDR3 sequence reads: CASSLATANYGYTF. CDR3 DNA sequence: TGTGCCAGCAGCTTAGCGACAGCAAACTATGGCTACACCTTC. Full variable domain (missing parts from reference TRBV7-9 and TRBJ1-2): DTGVSQNPRHKITKRGQNVTFRCDPISEHNRLYWYRQTLGQGPEFLTYFQNEAQLEKSRLLSDRFSAERPKGSFSTLEIQRTEQGDSAMYLCASSLATANYGYTFGSGTRLTVV.

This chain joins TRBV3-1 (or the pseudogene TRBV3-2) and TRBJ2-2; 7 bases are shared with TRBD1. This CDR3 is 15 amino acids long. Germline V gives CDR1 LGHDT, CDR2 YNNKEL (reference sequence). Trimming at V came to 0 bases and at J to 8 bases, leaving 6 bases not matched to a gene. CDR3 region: CASSQDDQGVGELFF. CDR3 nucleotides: TGTGCCAGCAGCCAAGATGATCAGGGGGTAGGGGAGCTGTTTTTT.

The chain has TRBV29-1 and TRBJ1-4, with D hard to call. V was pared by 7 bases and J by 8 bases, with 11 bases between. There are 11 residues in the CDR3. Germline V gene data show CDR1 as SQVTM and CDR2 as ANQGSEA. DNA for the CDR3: TGCAGCGCTGAGCGAGGGGAAAAACTGTTTTTT. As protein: CSAERGEKLFF. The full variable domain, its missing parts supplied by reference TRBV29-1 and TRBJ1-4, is SAVISQKPSRDICQRGTSLTIQCQVDSQVTMMFWYRQQPGQSLTLIATANQGSEATYESGFVIDKFPISRPNLTFSTLTVSNMSPEDSSIYLCSAERGEKLFFGSGTQLSVL.

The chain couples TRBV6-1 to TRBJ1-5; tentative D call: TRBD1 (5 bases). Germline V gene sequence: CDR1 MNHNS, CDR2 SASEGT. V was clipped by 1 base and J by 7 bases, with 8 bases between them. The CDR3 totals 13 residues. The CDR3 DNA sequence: TGTGCCAGCAGTGAAGGGCGGGGGCAGCCCCAGCATTTT. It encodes CASSEGRGQPQHF.

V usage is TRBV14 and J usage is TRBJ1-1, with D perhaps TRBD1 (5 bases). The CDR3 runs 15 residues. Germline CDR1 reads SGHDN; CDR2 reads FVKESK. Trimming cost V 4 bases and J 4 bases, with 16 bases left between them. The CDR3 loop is CASSRYGGGRTEAFF. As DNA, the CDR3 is TGTGCCAGCAGCCGCTACGGCGGGGGTCGCACTGAAGCTTTCTTT.

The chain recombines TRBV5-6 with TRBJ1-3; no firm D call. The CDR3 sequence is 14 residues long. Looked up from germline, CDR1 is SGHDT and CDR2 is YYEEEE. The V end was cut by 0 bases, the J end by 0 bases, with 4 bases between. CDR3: CASSLGNSGNTIYF. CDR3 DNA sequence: TGTGCCAGCAGCTTGGGTAACTCTGGAAACACCATATATTTT.

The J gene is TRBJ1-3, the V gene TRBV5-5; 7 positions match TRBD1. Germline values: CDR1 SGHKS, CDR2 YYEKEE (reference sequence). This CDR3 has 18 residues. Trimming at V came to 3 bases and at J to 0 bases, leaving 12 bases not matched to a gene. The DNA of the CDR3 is TGTGCCAGCAGCTCATCGCCGGGACAGCTGAGCTCTGGAAACACCATATATTTT. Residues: CASSSSPGQLSSGNTIYF.

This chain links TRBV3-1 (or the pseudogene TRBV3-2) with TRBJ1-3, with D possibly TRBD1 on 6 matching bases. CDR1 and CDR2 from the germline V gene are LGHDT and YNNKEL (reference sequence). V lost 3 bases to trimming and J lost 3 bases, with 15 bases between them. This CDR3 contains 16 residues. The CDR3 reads CASSHQGGGLGNTIYF. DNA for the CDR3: TGTGCCAGCAGCCACCAAGGGGGGGGGCTTGGAAACACCATATATTTT.

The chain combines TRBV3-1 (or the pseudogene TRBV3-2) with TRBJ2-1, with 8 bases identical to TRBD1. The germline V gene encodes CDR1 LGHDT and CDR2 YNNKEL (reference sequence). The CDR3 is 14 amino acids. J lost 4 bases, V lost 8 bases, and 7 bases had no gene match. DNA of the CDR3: TGTGCCAGCGCGGCAGGGGGCGCGTACAATGAGCAGTTCTTC. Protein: CASAAGGAYNEQFF.

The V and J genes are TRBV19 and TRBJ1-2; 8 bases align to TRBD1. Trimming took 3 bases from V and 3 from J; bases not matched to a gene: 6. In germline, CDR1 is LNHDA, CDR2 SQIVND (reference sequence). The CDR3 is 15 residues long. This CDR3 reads CASSIRTGKDYGYTF. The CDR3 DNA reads TGTGCCAGTAGTATCCGGACAGGGAAGGACTATGGCTACACCTTC.

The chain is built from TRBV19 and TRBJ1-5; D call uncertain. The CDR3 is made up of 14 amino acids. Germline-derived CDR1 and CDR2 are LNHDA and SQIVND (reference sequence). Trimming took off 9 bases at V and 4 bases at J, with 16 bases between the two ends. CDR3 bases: TGTGCCAGCACTAGGGCCTTCGGTAATCAGCCCCAGCATTTT. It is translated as CASTRAFGNQPQHF.

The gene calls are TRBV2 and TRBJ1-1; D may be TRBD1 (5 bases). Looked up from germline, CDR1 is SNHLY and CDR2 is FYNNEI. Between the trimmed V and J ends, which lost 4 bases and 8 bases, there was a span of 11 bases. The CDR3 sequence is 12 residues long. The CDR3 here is CASSGGRQEAFF. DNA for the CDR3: TGTGCCAGCAGTGGGGGCCGGCAAGAAGCTTTCTTT. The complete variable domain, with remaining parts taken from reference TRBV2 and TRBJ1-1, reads EPEVTQTPSHQVTQMGQEVILRCVPISNHLYFYWYRQILGQKVEFLVSFYNNEISEKSEIFDDQFSVERPDGSNFTLKIRSTKLEDSAMYFCASSGGRQEAFFGQGTRLTVV.

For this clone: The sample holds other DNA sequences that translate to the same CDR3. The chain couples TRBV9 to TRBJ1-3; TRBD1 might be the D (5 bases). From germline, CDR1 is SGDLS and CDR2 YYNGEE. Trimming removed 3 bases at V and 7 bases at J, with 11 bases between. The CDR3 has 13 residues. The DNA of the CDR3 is TGTGCCAGCAGCGCAACTGGGGGGAACACCATATATTTT. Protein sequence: CASSATGGNTIYF.

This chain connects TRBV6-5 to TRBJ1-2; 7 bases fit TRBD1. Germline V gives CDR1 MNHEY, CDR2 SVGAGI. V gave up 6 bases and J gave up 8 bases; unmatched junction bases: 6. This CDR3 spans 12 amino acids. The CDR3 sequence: CASRGTAGGYTF. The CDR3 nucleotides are TGTGCCAGCAGGGGGACAGCGGGCGGCTACACCTTC.

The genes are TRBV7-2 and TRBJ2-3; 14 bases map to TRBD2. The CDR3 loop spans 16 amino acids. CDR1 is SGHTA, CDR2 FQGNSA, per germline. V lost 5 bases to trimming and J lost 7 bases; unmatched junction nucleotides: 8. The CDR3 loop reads CASSPSGLAGANTQYF. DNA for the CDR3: TGTGCCAGCAGCCCCTCGGGACTAGCGGGGGCCAATACGCAGTATTTT.

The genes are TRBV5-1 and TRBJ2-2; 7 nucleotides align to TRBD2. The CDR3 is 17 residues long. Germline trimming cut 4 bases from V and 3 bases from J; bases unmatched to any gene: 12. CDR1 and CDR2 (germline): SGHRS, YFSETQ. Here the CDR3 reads CASSLLVGAGDTGELFF. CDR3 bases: TGCGCCAGCAGCCTCCTTGTAGGGGCGGGGGACACCGGGGAGCTGTTTTTT.

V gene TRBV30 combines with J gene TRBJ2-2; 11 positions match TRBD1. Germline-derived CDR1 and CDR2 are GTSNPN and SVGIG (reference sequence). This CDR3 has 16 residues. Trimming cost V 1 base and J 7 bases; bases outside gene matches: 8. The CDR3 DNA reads TGTGCCTGGAGTGACTGGACAGGGGGCTCTGTCGGGGAGCTGTTTTTT. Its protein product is CAWSDWTGGSVGELFF.